These 25 T cell receptor beta chains were sequenced from one sample in a study of CD4 and CD8 cells across lung adenocarcinoma regions. TCRdb called the PCR reads again in MiXCR, with one record for every CDR3 protein. The repertoire holds about 11,000 distinct CDR3 sequences, with 53% as singletons. The specimen sequenced was CD8+ T cells from the center of a lung tumor. Every receptor here comes from a female donor with lung adenocarcinoma. The CD4 and CD8 labels of this study may be unreliable.

This clonotype has a handful of counts. The CDR3 DNA sequence: TGTGCCAGCAGCCGTACAGGGGTGGCGAACACCGGGGAGCTGTTTTTT. Protein: CASSRTGVANTGELFF. The chain is built from TRBV11-2 and TRBJ2-2; 7 bases align to TRBD1. CDR1 and CDR2 from the germline V gene are SGHAT and FQNNGV. V dropped 5 bases and J dropped 0; count of bases not matched to a gene: 6. The CDR3 covers 16 residues.

The chain has TRBV27 and TRBJ1-2; no clear D. The germline V and J ends were trimmed by 6 bases and 4 bases, with 12 bases remaining between them. This CDR3 has 13 residues. Germline V lookup: CDR1 MNHEY, CDR2 SMNVEV (reference sequence). For the CDR3, the DNA is TGTGCCAGCAGCGATCGGGGAATCTATGGCTACACCTTC. This sequence encodes CASSDRGIYGYTF.

The chain uses TRBV9 and TRBJ1-1; 10 bases fit TRBD1. This CDR3 has 12 residues. The germline CDR1 and CDR2 sequences are SGDLS and YYNGEE. V shed 9 bases, J shed 7 bases, and the junction held 6 bases outside the gene matches. The CDR3 nucleotides are TGTGCCACCGGGACAGGGGAGGGTGAAGCTTTCTTT. It translates to CATGTGEGEAFF. The variable domain in full, with the rest retrieved from reference TRBV9 and TRBJ1-1, is DSGVTQTPKHLITATGQRVTLRCSPRSGDLSVYWYQQSLDQGLQFLIQYYNGEERAKGNILERFSAQQFPDLHSELNLSSLELGDSALYFCATGTGEGEAFFGQGTRLTVV.

J is TRBJ1-4 and V is TRBV6-1; TRBD1 is a possible D gene (5 bases). Germline V gene lookup returns CDR1 MNHNS and CDR2 SASEGT. V dropped 6 bases and J dropped 5 bases, with 13 bases sitting between them. The CDR3 spans 14 residues. The CDR3 DNA reads TGTGCCAGCAGCGAGGGACTCTCCAATGAAAAACTGTTTTTT. It codes for CASSEGLSNEKLFF.

V is TRBV25-1 and J is TRBJ2-7; D ambiguous. The CDR3 spans 12 residues. Germline CDR1 reads MGHDK; CDR2 reads SYGVNS. Trimming removed 7 bases at V and 1 base at J, with 8 bases between. The CDR3 here is CASKTESYEQYF. The CDR3 DNA is TGTGCCAGCAAAACAGAGTCCTACGAGCAGTACTTC.

As to this clonotype: The junction departs from germline at one end; a sequencing error may be responsible. The CDR3 protein is CAGQVLCRLAGVPATDTQYF. The CDR3 DNA reads as TGTGCGGGCCAGGTTCTGTGCCGCCTAGCGGGGGTGCCGGCCACAGATACGCAGTATTTC. This chain uses TRBV10-3 with TRBJ2-3, with TRBD2 matching over 10 bases. This CDR3 is built from 20 residues. Germline V lookup: CDR1 ENHRY, CDR2 SYGVKD.

The chain employs TRBV20-1 and TRBJ1-1; D is undetermined. Germline CDR1 reads DFQATT; CDR2 reads SNEGSKA (reference sequence). The germline V and J ends were trimmed by 5 bases and 0 bases, with 7 bases remaining between them. The CDR3 consists of 12 residues. The CDR3, as DNA: TGCAGTGCTTCCCCGGTGAACACTGAAGCTTTCTTT. Amino acids: CSASPVNTEAFF.

This clonotype showed up just once. This rearrangement joins TRBV3-1 to TRBJ2-5, with 9 bases aligning to TRBD2. The CDR3 spans 16 residues. Per the germline V gene, CDR1 is LGHDT and CDR2 is YNNKEL (reference sequence). With V trimmed by 3 bases and J by 5 bases, 10 bases remained unmatched. The CDR3 DNA reads as TGTGCCAGCAGCCAGTGGATTAGCGGGGGAACGGAGACCCAGTACTTC. Residues: CASSQWISGGTETQYF.

This clonotype was seen only a few times. This chain joins TRBV6-1 and TRBJ2-3; no definite D call. Germline V gene lookup returns CDR1 MNHNS and CDR2 SASEGT. This CDR3 comprises 15 residues. The V gene lost 7 bases and the J gene lost 0 bases, with 14 bases spanning the gap. CDR3 loop: CASNLRNPSTDTQYF. CDR3 sequence (DNA): TGTGCCAGCAACCTTAGAAATCCTAGCACAGATACGCAGTATTTT.

The rearrangement uses TRBV10-1 and TRBJ2-1, with D possibly matching TRBD2 (6 bases). The J call may be incorrect, as the DNA end agrees better with TRBJ2-5. This CDR3 has 14 amino acids. The germline V gene has CDR1 WNHNN and CDR2 SYGVQD (reference sequence). The DNA of the CDR3 is TGCGCCAGCAGTGGGCGGGGCATTCAAGAGACCCAGTACTTC. Protein sequence: CASSGRGIQETQYF.

In this sample, this clonotype is medium-sized. This rearrangement joins TRBV6-1 to TRBJ2-5, with D unresolved. The V gene lost 3 bases and the J gene lost 5 bases, with 10 bases spanning the gap. Per the germline V gene, CDR1 is MNHNS and CDR2 is SASEGT. The CDR3 runs 13 residues. CDR3 DNA sequence: TGTGCCAGCAGTGACAGTCACTTCGAGACCCAGTACTTC. Translating it yields CASSDSHFETQYF.

Only a few counts were recorded for this clonotype. The chain recombines TRBV6-5 with TRBJ2-1, with D unresolved. Germline lookup yields CDR1 MNHEY and CDR2 SVGAGI. The CDR3 has 16 amino acids. Trimming removed 4 bases from V and 4 bases from J, with 17 bases in between. As DNA, the CDR3 is TGTGCCAGCAGTTCAACCAGGCTGCCAAATTACAATGAGCAGTTCTTC. Translating it yields CASSSTRLPNYNEQFF.

V is TRBV27 and J is TRBJ2-3; 7 bases map to TRBD2. Trimming removed 5 bases from V and 1 base from J; junction bases left unmatched: 3. The CDR3 runs to 14 residues. Germline V lookup: CDR1 MNHEY, CDR2 SMNVEV (reference sequence). The CDR3: CASSPLAGTDTQYF. The CDR3, as DNA: TGTGCCAGCAGTCCCCTAGCGGGCACAGATACGCAGTATTTT.

CDR3 sequence: CASSVGQGYADTQYF. CDR3 nucleotides: TGTGCCAGCAGTGTGGGACAGGGGTACGCAGATACGCAGTATTTT. This chain joins TRBV6-1 and TRBJ2-3; 10 bases align to TRBD1. The CDR3 sequence is 15 residues long. V trimming: 4 bases; J trimming: 4 bases; junction bases outside the gene matches: 5. The germline V gene encodes CDR1 MNHNS and CDR2 SASEGT.

By sample fraction, this clonotype is medium-sized. The chain has TRBV6-1 and TRBJ2-3, with TRBD1 matching 9 bases. V shed 2 bases, J shed 6 bases, and the junction held 6 bases outside the gene matches. The CDR3 totals 15 residues. CDR1 is MNHNS and CDR2 is SASEGT in the germline V gene. CDR3 sequence (DNA): TGTGCCAGCAGTGAAACACAGGGGGCTGTGGATACGCAGTATTTT. Translating it yields CASSETQGAVDTQYF.

V usage is TRBV6-5 and J usage is TRBJ2-3; no definite D call. The CDR3 sequence is 17 residues long. V was pared by 0 bases and J by 0 bases, with 13 bases between. Germline V lookup: CDR1 MNHEY, CDR2 SVGAGI. CDR3 loop: CASSYSFTASSTDTQYF. CDR3 DNA: TGTGCCAGCAGTTACTCGTTCACAGCCAGTAGCACAGATACGCAGTATTTT.

This clonotype has a handful of counts. The chain carries TRBV6-5 and TRBJ2-1; 13 bases match TRBD2. The J call may be in error: the DNA end matches TRBJ2-5 better. CDR3 length: 15 amino acids. Germline loops: CDR1 MNHEY, CDR2 SVGAGI. Here the CDR3 DNA reads TGTGCCAGCAGTACTAGCGGGGGGGCACGGGAGACCCAGTACTTC. This encodes CASSTSGGARETQYF.

The V call is TRBV6-1, the J call TRBJ2-7; D ambiguous. The CDR3 is 15 residues long. Per the germline V gene, CDR1 is MNHNS and CDR2 is SASEGT. Trimming stripped 1 base from V and 0 bases from J, with 10 bases between. The CDR3 region has the DNA TGTGCCAGCAGTGAAGATCAAGGAAGCTCCTACGAGCAGTACTTC. This sequence encodes CASSEDQGSSYEQYF.

The chain recombines TRBV3-1 with TRBJ2-1; D is unclear. The DNA end is a closer match to TRBJ2-7, so the J assignment may be wrong. The V gene's germline CDR1 is LGHDT and CDR2 YNNKEL (reference sequence). The CDR3 covers 12 residues. The CDR3 here is CASSQVIYEQYF. In DNA, the CDR3 is TGTGCCAGCAGCCAAGTCATCTACGAGCAGTACTTC.

As for this clonotype: A read error may account for a junction end that differs from germline. In DNA form, the CDR3 reads TGTGCCAGCAAGGCGAGGACAGGGGTGGCAAACACGCAGTACTTT. As protein: CASKARTGVANTQYF. V usage is TRBV6-1 and J usage is TRBJ2-3; 9 positions match TRBD1. The CDR3 consists of 15 residues. The germline V gene has CDR1 MNHNS and CDR2 SASEGT.

V and J are TRBV6-1 and TRBJ2-1; no reliable D call. Per the germline V gene, CDR1 is MNHNS and CDR2 is SASEGT. The CDR3 spans 16 residues. Trimming took 7 bases from V and 0 from J, leaving 16 bases between them. In DNA form, the CDR3 reads TGTGCCAGCACGCCGCTCATGATGAGCTCCTACAATGAGCAGTTCTTC. Residues: CASTPLMMSSYNEQFF.

This rearrangement joins TRBV6-5 to TRBJ2-5, with D perhaps TRBD2 (5 bases). V dropped 2 bases and J dropped 11 bases, with 15 bases sitting between them. Germline V lookup: CDR1 MNHEY, CDR2 SVGAGI. The CDR3 sequence is 13 residues long. The CDR3 here is CASSYRLSGEQYF. The CDR3, as DNA: TGTGCCAGCAGTTACAGACTCTCTGGGGAGCAGTACTTC.

This clonotype is medium-sized. This sequence joins TRBV27 and TRBJ2-1; D call uncertain. V dropped 4 bases and J dropped 7 bases, with 11 bases sitting between them. CDR1 and CDR2 from the germline V gene are MNHEY and SMNVEV (reference sequence). The CDR3 runs 13 residues. The CDR3 is CASSSTSRNEQFF. As DNA, the CDR3 is TGTGCCAGCAGTTCAACCTCAAGGAATGAGCAGTTCTTC.

This clonotype was picked up one time. One end of the junction fails to match germline, which may point to a read error. This chain uses TRBV6-1 with TRBJ2-3; unclear D gene. The CDR3 is 15 amino acids. Germline CDR1 and CDR2: MNHNS and SASEGT. In nucleotides, the CDR3 is TGTGCCAGCGGCATAACGGCTGTGTGCAACAATACGCAGTTTTTC. This translates into CASGITAVCNNTQFF.

This chain connects TRBV10-2 to TRBJ2-7; 12 bases match TRBD2. The V gene end was trimmed by 6 bases and the J gene end by 0 bases; junction bases not matched to a gene: 6. Germline V gene lookup returns CDR1 WSHSY and CDR2 SAAADI. The CDR3 has 16 amino acids. CDR3: CASRGLAGPYSYEQYF. The CDR3 DNA sequence: TGCGCCAGCAGAGGACTAGCGGGACCATACTCCTACGAGCAGTACTTC.